One T cell receptor beta chain is described in this entry. Its antigen is unknown. The sample comes from a study of OX40 agonist ivuxolimab in advanced cancers. J was trimmed by 9 bases and V by 1 base; bases with no gene match: 8. The CDR3 length is 14 residues. Looked up from germline, CDR1 is MNHNS and CDR2 is SASEGT. Whole-study results and caveats: Several nonresponders also turned out to have low normalized T-cell clonal expansion.

Measured with immunoSEQ multiplex PCR; TCRdb has only the in-frame clones, and not every one. This sample carries roughly 33,000 clones, 65% to 80% of them seen once, and the ten largest clones take around 21%. The clonotype comes from an adult with an advanced solid tumor such as melanoma, head and neck, liver or kidney cancer. The V gene is TRBV6-1, the J gene TRBJ1-1, with 7 nucleotides matching TRBD1. The sequenced sample was CD4+ or CD8+ T cells sorted from blood, obtained in a trial of the OX40 agonist ivuxolimab. This CDR3 reads CASSEGQGEKKAFF. CDR3 coding DNA: TGTGCCAGCAGTGAAGGGCAGGGGGAAAAAAAAGCTTTCTTT.